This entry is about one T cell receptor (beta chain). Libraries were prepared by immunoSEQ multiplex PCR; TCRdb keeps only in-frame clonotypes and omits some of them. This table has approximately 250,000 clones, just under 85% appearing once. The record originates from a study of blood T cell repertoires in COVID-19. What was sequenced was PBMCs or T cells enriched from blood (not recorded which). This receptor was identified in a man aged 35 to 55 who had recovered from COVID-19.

DNA of the CDR3: TGTGCCAGCCACAGGGGGACGGGCGAAAAACTGTTTTTT. It specifies CASHRGTGEKLFF. The gene calls are TRBV18 and TRBJ1-4; 8 bases line up with TRBD1. Looked up from germline, CDR1 is KGHSH and CDR2 is LQKENI. This CDR3 is 13 amino acids long. The junction had 7 bases not matched to a gene; V was cut back by 8 bases and J by 8 bases.